This T cell receptor (beta chain) was recorded in a study of cytomegalovirus exposure and HLA in healthy donors. Broader study findings: Sequencing likely produced, as an artifact, a cluster of highly shared sequence variants.

PCR involved 60 Vbeta and 13 Jbeta primers. Sequencing used immunoSEQ multiplex PCR; TCRdb keeps in-frame clones, though not all of them. The sample contains around 140,000 clones, around 67% of which appear only once. Germline lookup yields CDR1 SGHTA and CDR2 FQGNSA. The CDR3 runs to 12 residues. Trimming took 5 bases from V and 11 from J, leaving 12 bases between them. For this clone: Its specificity is not known.

The sequence was obtained from a woman aged 18-35 years in good health and CMV-seronegative. The chain recombines TRBV7-2 with TRBJ2-2; perhaps TRBD1 as D (5 bases). The sequenced material came from PBMCs. The CDR3 DNA is TGTGCCAGCAGCCCCTGGGGCCCAGAGCTGTTTTTT. Its translation: CASSPWGPELFF.